This T cell receptor (beta chain) was identified during a study of early T cells in non-severe SARS-CoV-2 infection. Tagging with unique molecular identifiers was applied to individual cDNA molecules. Each CDR3 protein gets one entry after TCRdb re-called the 5' RACE reads with MiXCR. The sample lists fewer than 95,000 distinct CDR3 sequences; 16% were seen once. J lost 3 bases, V lost 4 bases, and 6 bases had no gene match. The CDR3 is 16 residues long. Germline V gene sequence: CDR1 MNHNY, CDR2 SVGAGI (reference sequence). The sequenced sample was whole blood, obtained at baseline. The source of this sequence is an adult who was a healthcare worker with PCR-confirmed SARS-CoV-2 infection or an uninfected control (not recorded which). The chain carries TRBV6-6 and TRBJ2-7; TRBD2 matches 13 bases. Written as DNA, the CDR3 is TGTGCCAGCAGTTCCGGGACTAGCGGGAAGAACTACGAGCAGTACTTC. Translating it yields CASSSGTSGKNYEQYF.